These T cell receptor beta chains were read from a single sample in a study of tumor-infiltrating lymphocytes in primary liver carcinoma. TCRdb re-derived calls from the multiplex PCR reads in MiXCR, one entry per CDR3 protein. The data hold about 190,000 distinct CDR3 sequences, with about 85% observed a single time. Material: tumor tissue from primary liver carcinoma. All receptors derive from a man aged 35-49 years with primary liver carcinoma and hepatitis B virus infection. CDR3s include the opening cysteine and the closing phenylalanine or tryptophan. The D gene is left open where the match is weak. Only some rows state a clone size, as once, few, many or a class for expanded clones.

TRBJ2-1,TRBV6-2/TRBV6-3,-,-,CASSYSGGAYNEQFF,TGTGCCAGCAGTTATTCAGGCGGGGCCTACAATGAGCAGTTCTTC
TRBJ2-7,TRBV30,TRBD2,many,CAWSPVGRGDYEQYF,TGTGCCTGGAGTCCCGTCGGGCGGGGGGACTACGAGCAGTACTTC
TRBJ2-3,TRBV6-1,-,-,CASILGSLGGTQYF,TGTGCCAGCATTCTTGGGTCTTTGGGGGGTACGCAGTATTTT
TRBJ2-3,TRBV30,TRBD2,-,CAWRTSGSTDTQYF,TGTGCCTGGCGTACTAGCGGGTCCACAGATACGCAGTATTTT
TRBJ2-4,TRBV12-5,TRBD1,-,CASGLRGTANNIQYF,TGTGCTAGTGGTTTAAGAGGGACAGCCAACAACATTCAGTACTTC
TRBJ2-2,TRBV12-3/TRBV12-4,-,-,CVSSSSGARELFF,TGTGTCAGTAGTTCCTCAGGGGCCCGGGAGCTGTTTTTT
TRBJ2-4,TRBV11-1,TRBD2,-,CASSFPGTSGTKYIHYF,TGTGCCAGCAGCTTTCCAGGGACTAGCGGGACCAAATACATTCACTATTTC
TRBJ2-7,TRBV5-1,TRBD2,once,CASTADGTRREQYF,TGCGCCAGCACCGCGGACGGGACTAGGAGGGAGCAGTATTTC
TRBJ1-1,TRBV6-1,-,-,CASNVEGGSEAFF,TGTGCCAGCAATGTCGAGGGAGGATCTGAAGCTTTCTTT
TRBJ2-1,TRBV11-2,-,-,CASNPGTSSNNEQFF,TGTGCCAGCAACCCGGGGACTTCTTCCAACAATGAGCAGTTCTTC
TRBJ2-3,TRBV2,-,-,CASSDYLVVTDTQYF,TGTGCCAGCAGTGATTATCTAGTGGTCACCGATACGCAGTATTTT
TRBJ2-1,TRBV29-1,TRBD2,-,CSVGVAGGFYNEQFF,TGCAGCGTTGGAGTAGCGGGTGGGTTCTACAATGAGCAATTCTTC
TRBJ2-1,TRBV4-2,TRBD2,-,CASRHEVAGASYNEQIF,TGTGCCAGCAGGCATGAGGTAGCGGGGGCCTCCTACAATGAGCAGATCTTC
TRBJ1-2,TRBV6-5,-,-,CANSPPGSHSYTF,TGTGCCAACAGCCCACCTGGGAGCCATAGCTACACCTTC
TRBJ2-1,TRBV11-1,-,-,CACSFQGPLDNEQFF,TGTGCCTGTAGCTTCCAGGGACCGCTGGATAATGAGCAGTTCTTC
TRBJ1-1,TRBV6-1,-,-,CASSEGVNAETFF,TGTGCCAGCAGTGAGGGTGTGAACGCTGAAACTTTCTTT